This TCR beta chain is from a study of CD8 T cells in Susac syndrome. RNA totalling roughly 0.45 to 1 ug underwent reverse transcription with random hexamers. TCR beta CDR3 was amplified by immunoSEQ multiplex PCR. This amplification extended across 54 Vbeta and 13 Jbeta segments. One entry per CDR3 protein results from TCRdb running MiXCR on the immunoSEQ multiplex PCR reads. This table holds 150,000 to 200,000 distinct CDR3 sequences, less than 95% found once. CD8+ and CD4+ T cells from blood underwent TCR beta sequencing, which was carried out in a high-throughput format. V dropped 4 bases and J dropped 4 bases, with 20 bases sitting between them. CDR3 size: 16 residues. CDR1 and CDR2 (germline): SGHDN, FVKESK.

The sample was CD4+ T cells from PBMCs. The chain links TRBV14 to TRBJ2-7; D is possibly TRBD1 (6 bases). The source of this sequence is a human donor in good health. In DNA form, the CDR3 reads TGTGCCAGCAGCCTCACTAGGACAGCCGCTGCTTACGAGCAGTACTTC. This sequence encodes CASSLTRTAAAYEQYF.